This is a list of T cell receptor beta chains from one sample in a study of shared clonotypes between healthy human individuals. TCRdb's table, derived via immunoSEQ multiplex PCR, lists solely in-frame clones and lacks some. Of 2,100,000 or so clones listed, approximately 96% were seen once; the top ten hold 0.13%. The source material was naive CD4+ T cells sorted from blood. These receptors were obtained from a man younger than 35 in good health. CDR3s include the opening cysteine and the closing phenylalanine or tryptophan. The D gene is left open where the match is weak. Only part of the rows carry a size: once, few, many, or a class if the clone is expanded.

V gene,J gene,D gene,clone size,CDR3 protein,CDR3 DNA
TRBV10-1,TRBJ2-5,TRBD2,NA,CASSESSGVGKETQYF,TGCGCCAGCAGTGAGTCGAGCGGGGTGGGGAAAGAGACCCAGTACTTC
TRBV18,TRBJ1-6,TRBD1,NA,CASSHLAGGNSPLHF,TGTGCCAGCTCACATCTGGCAGGGGGGAATTCACCCCTCCACTTT
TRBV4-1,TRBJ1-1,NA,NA,CASSQDRSITLEAFF,TGCGCCAGCAGCCAAGATAGGAGTATAACACTTGAAGCTTTCTTT
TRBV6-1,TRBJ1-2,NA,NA,CASSDRLYGYTF,TGTGCCAGCAGTGACAGACTCTATGGCTACACCTTC
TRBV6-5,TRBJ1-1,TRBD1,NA,CASRGQGAHTEAFF,TGTGCCAGCAGGGGACAGGGGGCCCACACTGAAGCTTTCTTT
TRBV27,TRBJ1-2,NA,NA,CASSAQGNYGYTF,TGTGCCAGCAGTGCCCAGGGTAACTATGGCTACACCTTC
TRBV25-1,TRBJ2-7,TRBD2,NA,CATGLAGGEQYF,TGTGCCACAGGGCTAGCGGGAGGCGAGCAGTACTTC
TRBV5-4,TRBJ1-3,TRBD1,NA,CASSLQGRGASGNTIYF,TGTGCCAGCAGCTTACAGGGGCGTGGGGCATCTGGAAACACCATATATTTT
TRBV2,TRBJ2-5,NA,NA,CASGMTGTQYF,TGTGCCTCGGGAATGACAGGGACCCAGTACTTC
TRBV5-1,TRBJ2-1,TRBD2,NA,CASSPTSGNNEQFF,TGCGCCAGCAGCCCGACTAGCGGAAACAATGAGCAGTTCTTC
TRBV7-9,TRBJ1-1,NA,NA,CASSSRPGLTNTEAFF,TGTGCCAGCAGCTCAAGACCGGGTTTAACGAACACTGAAGCTTTCTTT
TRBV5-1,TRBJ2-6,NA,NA,CASSRYSGGANVLTF,TGCGCCAGCAGTCGATATTCGGGCGGGGCCAACGTCCTGACTTTC
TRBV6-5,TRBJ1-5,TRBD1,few,CASRPTGGNQPQHF,TGTGCCAGCAGACCCACAGGGGGCAATCAGCCCCAGCATTTT
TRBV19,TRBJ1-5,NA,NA,CASSMGGAGNQPQHF,TGTGCCAGTAGTATGGGCGGGGCAGGCAATCAGCCCCAGCATTTT
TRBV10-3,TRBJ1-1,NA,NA,CAISDSVNTEAFF,TGTGCCATCAGTGATAGTGTTAACACTGAAGCTTTCTTT
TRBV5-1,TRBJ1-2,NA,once,CASSLEGSGYGYTF,TGCGCCAGCAGCTTGGAAGGTTCTGGGTATGGCTACACCTTC
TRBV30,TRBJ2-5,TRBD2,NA,CAWSVGLTSGEETQYF,TGTGCCTGGAGTGTAGGTCTGACTAGCGGAGAAGAGACCCAGTACTTC
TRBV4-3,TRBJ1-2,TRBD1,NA,CASSQADRGGDGYTF,TGCGCCAGCAGCCAGGCGGACAGGGGAGGGGACGGCTACACCTTC
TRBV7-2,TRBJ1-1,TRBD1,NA,CASSLAVGQAFEAFF,TGTGCCAGCAGCTTAGCGGTTGGACAGGCCTTTGAAGCTTTCTTT
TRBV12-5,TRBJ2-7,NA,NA,CASGDVRNEQYF,TGTGCTAGTGGCGACGTTAGAAACGAGCAGTACTTC
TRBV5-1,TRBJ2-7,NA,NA,CASSLGASLYEQYF,TGCGCCAGCAGCTTGGGGGCCTCCCTCTACGAGCAGTACTTC
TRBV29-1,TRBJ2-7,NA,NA,CSVGEGSSEQYF,TGCAGCGTTGGCGAGGGCTCTAGCGAGCAGTACTTC
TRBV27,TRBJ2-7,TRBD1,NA,CASSLSFGTGTYEQYF,TGTGCCAGCAGTTTATCTTTCGGGACAGGAACCTACGAGCAGTACTTC
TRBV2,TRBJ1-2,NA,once,CASSQVSYNYGYTF,TGTGCCAGCAGCCAAGTCAGTTATAACTATGGCTACACCTTC
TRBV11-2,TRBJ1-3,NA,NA,CASSRGSSGNTIYF,TGTGCCAGCAGTCGGGGGTCCTCTGGAAACACCATATATTTT
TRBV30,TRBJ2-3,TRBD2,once,CAWSVGREGSDTQYF,TGTGCCTGGAGTGTTGGCAGGGAGGGCTCAGATACGCAGTATTTT
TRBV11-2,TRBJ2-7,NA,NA,CASSLALVSHEQYF,TGTGCCAGCAGCTTAGCCCTAGTTAGCCACGAGCAGTACTTC
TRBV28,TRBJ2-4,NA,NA,CASSLRGKAKNIQYF,TGTGCCAGCAGTTTACGGGGGAAGGCCAAAAACATTCAGTACTTC
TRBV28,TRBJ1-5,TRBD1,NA,CASSRDRGHNQPQHF,TGTGCCAGCAGTAGGGACAGGGGCCACAATCAGCCCCAGCATTTT
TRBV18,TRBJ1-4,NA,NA,CASSPSGAEKLFF,TGTGCCAGCTCACCTTCAGGGGCGGAAAAACTGTTTTTT
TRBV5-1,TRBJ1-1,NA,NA,CASSRNPGTPNTEAFF,TGCGCCAGCAGCCGAAATCCAGGGACACCGAACACTGAAGCTTTCTTT
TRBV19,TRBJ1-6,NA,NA,CASSIQGRSDSPLHF,TGTGCCAGTAGTATTCAGGGGAGAAGCGATTCACCCCTCCACTTT
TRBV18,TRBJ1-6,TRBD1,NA,CASSPPSGQNNSPLHF,TGTGCCAGCTCACCACCGTCGGGACAGAATAATTCACCCCTCCACTTT
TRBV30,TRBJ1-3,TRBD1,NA,CAWGTGFTSGNTIYF,TGTGCCTGGGGGACAGGATTTACTTCTGGAAACACCATATATTTT
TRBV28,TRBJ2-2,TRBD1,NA,CASRSRGGDTGELFF,TGTGCCAGCAGGTCCCGAGGGGGCGACACCGGGGAGCTGTTTTTT
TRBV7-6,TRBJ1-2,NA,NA,CASSSSGDGNYGYTF,TGTGCCAGCAGCTCCTCGGGGGATGGTAACTATGGCTACACCTTC
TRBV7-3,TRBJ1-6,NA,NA,CASSLYRDSPLHF,TGTGCCAGCAGCCTCTACAGGGACTCACCCCTCCACTTT
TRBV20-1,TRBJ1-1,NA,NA,CSARGGTEAFF,TGCAGTGCTAGGGGGGGCACTGAAGCTTTCTTT
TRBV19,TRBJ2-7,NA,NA,CAKNGQRVGEQYF,TGTGCCAAGAACGGACAGCGGGTGGGCGAGCAGTACTTC
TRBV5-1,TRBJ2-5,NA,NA,CASSFGGSGIETQYF,TGCGCCAGCAGTTTCGGGGGATCGGGCATAGAGACCCAGTACTTC
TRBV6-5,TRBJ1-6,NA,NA,CASRLGTRPLHF,TGTGCCAGCAGGCTCGGGACAAGACCACTCCACTTT
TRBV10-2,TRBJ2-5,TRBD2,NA,CASSPAGLAAAGETQYF,TGCGCCAGCAGTCCTGCGGGACTAGCGGCCGCCGGGGAGACCCAGTACTTC
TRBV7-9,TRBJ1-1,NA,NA,CASSFPGRKPIGTEAFF,TGTGCCAGCAGTTTTCCGGGCCGTAAACCGATAGGCACTGAAGCTTTCTTT
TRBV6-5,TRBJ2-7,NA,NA,CASSTSFTYEQYF,TGTGCCAGCAGTACCTCTTTTACCTACGAGCAGTACTTC
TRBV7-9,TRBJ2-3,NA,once,CASSLTTYTDTQYF,TGTGCCAGCAGCTTAACCACATACACAGATACGCAGTATTTT
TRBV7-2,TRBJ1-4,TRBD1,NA,CASRPGGGNEKLFF,TGTGCCAGCAGGCCAGGGGGCGGTAATGAAAAACTGTTTTTT
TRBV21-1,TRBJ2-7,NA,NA,CASSKGSGYEQYF,TGTGCCAGCAGCAAAGGGAGTGGCTACGAGCAGTACTTC
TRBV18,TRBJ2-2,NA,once,CASSPPSEKTGELFF,TGTGCCAGCTCACCACCTTCGGAAAAGACCGGGGAGCTGTTTTTT
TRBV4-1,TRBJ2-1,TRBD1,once,CASFGGQGFNEQFF,TGCGCCAGCTTCGGGGGACAGGGGTTCAATGAGCAGTTCTTC
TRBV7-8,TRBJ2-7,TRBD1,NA,CASSLSQLTDRDMEQYF,TGTGCCAGCAGCTTATCCCAGCTGACCGACAGGGATATGGAGCAGTACTTC
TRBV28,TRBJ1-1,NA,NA,CASITLQNTEAFF,TGTGCCAGCATTACCCTGCAGAACACTGAAGCTTTCTTT
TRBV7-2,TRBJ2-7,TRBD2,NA,CASSLRLAGGPSEQYF,TGTGCCAGCAGCCTACGACTAGCGGGAGGGCCTAGCGAGCAGTACTTC
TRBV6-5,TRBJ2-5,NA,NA,CASSYGETQYF,TGTGCCAGCAGTTACGGTGAGACCCAGTACTTC
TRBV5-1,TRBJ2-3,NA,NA,CASSEGGRFADTQYF,TGCGCCAGCAGTGAGGGGGGGCGCTTTGCGGATACGCAGTATTTT
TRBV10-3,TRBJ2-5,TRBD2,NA,CAISDLSGGKGETQYF,TGTGCCATCAGTGACCTTAGCGGGGGGAAGGGAGAGACCCAGTACTTC
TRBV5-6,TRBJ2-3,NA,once,CASSTFRDRRTDTQYF,TGTGCCAGCAGCACGTTCAGGGACCGGAGGACAGATACGCAGTATTTT
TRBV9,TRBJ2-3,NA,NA,CASSPSSRDTQYF,TGTGCCAGCAGCCCAAGCAGTCGAGATACGCAGTATTTT
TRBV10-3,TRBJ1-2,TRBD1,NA,CAIRSDRAEYGYTF,TGTGCCATCAGATCAGACAGGGCCGAATATGGCTACACCTTC
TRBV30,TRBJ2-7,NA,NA,CAWSSDRTEQYF,TGTGCCTGGAGTTCTGACAGAACCGAGCAGTACTTC
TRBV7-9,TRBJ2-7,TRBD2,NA,CASSSPKGLAVYEQYF,TGTGCCAGCAGCTCACCCAAGGGACTAGCGGTGTACGAGCAGTACTTC